The source of this T cell receptor (beta chain) is a study of human T cells and chemical hapten exposure. Across the study: Alopecia areata, totalis and universalis patients, mostly female, were included.

The time point here: patch test 1, 2 weeks after DPC sensitization. This sample's treatment: therapeutic diphenylcyclopropenone sensitization with weekly scalp DPC. Study-level points and caveats: Every donor had alopecia, and their immune response may therefore differ from healthy people's. Versus controls, expanded TCRs had significantly more large CDR3 similarity clusters. The number of TCRs over 1 in 1000 frequency stayed unchanged after DPC.

This clonotype has only one observation. Its antigen is unidentified. The CDR3 totals 15 residues. Trimming took 4 bases from V and 4 from J, leaving 16 bases between them. Germline CDR1 LGHNA, CDR2 YSLEER. TCRdb recomputed calls from the RACE reads with MiXCR, one row per CDR3 protein. The sample shows 95,000 to 130,000 distinct CDR3 sequences, about 12% of them seen only once. J is TRBJ1-2 and V is TRBV4-3; the D is unclear. Specimen: whole blood, collected in connection with sensitization to the hapten diphenylcyclopropenone (DPC). This TCR was recovered from a woman between 50 and 59 years old with alopecia areata. Some clones in this sample may be carry-over from other donors' samples. In DNA form, the CDR3 reads TGCGCCAGCAGCCCTACCCGGGGTTTTGCCTATGGCTACACCTTC. The encoded protein is CASSPTRGFAYGYTF.